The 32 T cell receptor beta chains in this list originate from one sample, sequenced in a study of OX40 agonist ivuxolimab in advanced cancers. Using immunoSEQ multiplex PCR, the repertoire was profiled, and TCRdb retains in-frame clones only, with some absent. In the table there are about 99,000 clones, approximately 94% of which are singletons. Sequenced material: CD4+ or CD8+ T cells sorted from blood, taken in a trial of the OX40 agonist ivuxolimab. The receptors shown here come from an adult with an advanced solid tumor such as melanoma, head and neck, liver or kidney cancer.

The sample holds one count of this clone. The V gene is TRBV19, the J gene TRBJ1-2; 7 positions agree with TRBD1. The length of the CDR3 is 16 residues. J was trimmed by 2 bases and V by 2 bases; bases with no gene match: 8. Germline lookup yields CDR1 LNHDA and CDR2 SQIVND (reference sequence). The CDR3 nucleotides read TGTGCCAGTAGTATAAGCCAACAGGGGACCAACTATGGCTACACCTTC. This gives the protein CASSISQQGTNYGYTF.

The CDR3 coding sequence is TGTGCCAGTAGTCACGGACAGGGCGGAGAAAAACTGTTTTTT. Its protein product is CASSHGQGGEKLFF. The chain carries TRBV19 and TRBJ1-4, with TRBD1 identical over 8 bases. With V trimmed by 5 bases and J by 8 bases, 7 bases remained unmatched. Germline V lookup: CDR1 LNHDA, CDR2 SQIVND (reference sequence). The CDR3 totals 14 residues. Based on the CDR3 plus reference TRBV19 and TRBJ1-4, the full variable domain is DGGITQSPKYLFRKEGQNVTLSCEQNLNHDAMYWYRQDPGQGLRLIYYSQIVNDFQKGDIAEGYSVSREKKESFPLTVTSAQKNPTAFYLCASSHGQGGEKLFFGSGTQLSVL.

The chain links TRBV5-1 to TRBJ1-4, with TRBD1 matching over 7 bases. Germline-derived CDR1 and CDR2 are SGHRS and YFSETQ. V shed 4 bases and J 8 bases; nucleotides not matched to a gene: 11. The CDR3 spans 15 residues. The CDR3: CASSTDRAVREKLFF. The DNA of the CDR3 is TGCGCCAGCAGCACCGACAGGGCGGTAAGGGAAAAACTGTTTTTT.

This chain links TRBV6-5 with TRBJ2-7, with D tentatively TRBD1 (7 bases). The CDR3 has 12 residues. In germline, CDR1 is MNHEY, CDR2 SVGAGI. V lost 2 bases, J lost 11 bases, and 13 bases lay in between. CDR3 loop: CASSYPQGGEYF. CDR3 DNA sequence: TGTGCCAGCAGTTACCCCCAGGGGGGAGAGTACTTC.

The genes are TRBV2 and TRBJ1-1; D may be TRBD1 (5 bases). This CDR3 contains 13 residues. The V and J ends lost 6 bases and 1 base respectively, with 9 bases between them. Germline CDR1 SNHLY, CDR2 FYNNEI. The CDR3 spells CASSWDPNTEAFF. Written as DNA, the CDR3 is TGTGCCAGCAGCTGGGACCCGAACACTGAAGCTTTCTTT.

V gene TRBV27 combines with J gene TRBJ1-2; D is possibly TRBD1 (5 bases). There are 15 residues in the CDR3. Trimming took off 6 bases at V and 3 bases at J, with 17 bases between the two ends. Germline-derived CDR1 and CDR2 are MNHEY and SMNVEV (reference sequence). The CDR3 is CASSYRSGTHYGYTF. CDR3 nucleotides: TGTGCCAGCAGCTATCGTAGTGGGACCCACTATGGCTACACCTTC.

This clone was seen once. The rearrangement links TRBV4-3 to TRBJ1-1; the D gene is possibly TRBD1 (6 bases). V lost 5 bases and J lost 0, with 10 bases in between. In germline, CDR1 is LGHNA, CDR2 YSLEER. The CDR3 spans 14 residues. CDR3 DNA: TGCGCCAGCAGCTCAGGGGCGGTGAACACTGAAGCTTTCTTT. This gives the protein CASSSGAVNTEAFF.

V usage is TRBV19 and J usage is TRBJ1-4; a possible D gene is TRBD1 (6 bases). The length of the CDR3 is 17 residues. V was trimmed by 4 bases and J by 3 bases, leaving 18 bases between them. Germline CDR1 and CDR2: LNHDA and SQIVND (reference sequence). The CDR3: CASSTPPGGAANEKLFF. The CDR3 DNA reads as TGTGCCAGTAGTACCCCTCCGGGGGGCGCAGCTAATGAAAAACTGTTTTTT. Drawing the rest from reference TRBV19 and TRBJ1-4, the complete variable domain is DGGITQSPKYLFRKEGQNVTLSCEQNLNHDAMYWYRQDPGQGLRLIYYSQIVNDFQKGDIAEGYSVSREKKESFPLTVTSAQKNPTAFYLCASSTPPGGAANEKLFFGSGTQLSVL.

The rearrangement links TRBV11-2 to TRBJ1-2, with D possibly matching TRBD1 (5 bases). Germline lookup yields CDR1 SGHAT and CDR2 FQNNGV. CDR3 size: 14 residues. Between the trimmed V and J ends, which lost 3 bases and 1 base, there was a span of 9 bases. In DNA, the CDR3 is TGTGCCAGCAGCTTGGGGCTTTATAACTATGGCTACACCTTC. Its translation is CASSLGLYNYGYTF.

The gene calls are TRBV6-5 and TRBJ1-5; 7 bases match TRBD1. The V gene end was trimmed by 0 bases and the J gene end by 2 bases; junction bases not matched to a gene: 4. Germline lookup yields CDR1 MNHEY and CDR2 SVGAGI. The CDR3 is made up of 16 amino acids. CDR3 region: CASSYSRGLGNQPQHF. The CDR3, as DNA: TGTGCCAGCAGTTACTCAAGGGGGCTCGGCAATCAGCCCCAGCATTTT.

CDR3: CAAVGGANTEAFF. CDR3 DNA sequence: TGTGCCGCAGTTGGGGGGGCGAACACTGAAGCTTTCTTT. The chain combines TRBV7-9 with TRBJ1-1; D perhaps matches TRBD1 (6 bases). The germline CDR1 and CDR2 sequences are SEHNR and FQNEAQ (reference sequence). Deletions cut 11 bases from V and 1 base from J, with 14 bases between. This CDR3 is 13 amino acids long.

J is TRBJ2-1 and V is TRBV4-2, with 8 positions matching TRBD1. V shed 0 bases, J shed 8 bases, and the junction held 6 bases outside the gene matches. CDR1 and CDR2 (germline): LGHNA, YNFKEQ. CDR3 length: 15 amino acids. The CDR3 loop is CASSQDAGGRDEQFF. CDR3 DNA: TGTGCCAGCAGCCAAGACGCAGGGGGCAGGGATGAGCAGTTCTTC.

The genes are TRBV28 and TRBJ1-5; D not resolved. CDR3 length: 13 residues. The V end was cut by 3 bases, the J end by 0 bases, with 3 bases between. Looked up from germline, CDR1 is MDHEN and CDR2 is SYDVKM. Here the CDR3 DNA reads TGTGCCAGCAGTTTTGGTAGCAATCAGCCCCAGCATTTT. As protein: CASSFGSNQPQHF.

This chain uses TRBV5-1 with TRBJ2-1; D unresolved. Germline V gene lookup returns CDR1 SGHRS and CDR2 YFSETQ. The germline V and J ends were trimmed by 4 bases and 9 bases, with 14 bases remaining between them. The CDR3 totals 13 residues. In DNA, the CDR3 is TGCGCCAGCAGCCAGATTACTTCGGGTGAGCAGTTCTTC. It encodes CASSQITSGEQFF.

CDR3 residues: CASSRGSYNSPLHF. DNA for the CDR3: TGTGCCAGCAGCAGGGGCTCCTATAATTCACCCCTCCACTTT. The J gene is TRBJ1-6, the V gene TRBV5-4; D is perhaps TRBD1 (5 bases). The CDR3 consists of 14 residues. Germline lookup yields CDR1 SGHNT and CDR2 YYREEE (reference sequence). The V gene lost 4 bases and the J gene lost 0 bases, with 5 bases spanning the gap.

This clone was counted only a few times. This CDR3 is CASSLLRTGAFF. Written as DNA, the CDR3 is TGTGCCAGCAGTCTACTGCGAACTGGGGCTTTCTTT. The J gene is TRBJ1-1, the V gene TRBV28; no clear D gene. The CDR3 spans 12 residues. Trimming left V 5 bases short and J 11 bases short, with 15 bases between. From germline, CDR1 is MDHEN and CDR2 SYDVKM.

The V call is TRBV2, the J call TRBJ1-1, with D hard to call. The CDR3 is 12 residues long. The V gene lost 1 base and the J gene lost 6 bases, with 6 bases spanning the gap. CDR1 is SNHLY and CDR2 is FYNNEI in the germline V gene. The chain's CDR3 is CASSEGWPEAFF. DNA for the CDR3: TGTGCCAGCAGTGAAGGTTGGCCTGAAGCTTTCTTT.

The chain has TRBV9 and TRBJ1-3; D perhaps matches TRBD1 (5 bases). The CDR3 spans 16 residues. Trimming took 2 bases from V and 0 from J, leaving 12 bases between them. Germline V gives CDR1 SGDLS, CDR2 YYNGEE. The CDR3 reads CASSVMPTASGNTIYF. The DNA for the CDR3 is TGTGCCAGCAGCGTCATGCCGACAGCCTCTGGAAACACCATATATTTT.

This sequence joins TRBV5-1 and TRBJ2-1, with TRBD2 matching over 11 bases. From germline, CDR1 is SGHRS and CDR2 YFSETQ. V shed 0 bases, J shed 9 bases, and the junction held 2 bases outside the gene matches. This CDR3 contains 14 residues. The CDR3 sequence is CASSLELAGAEQFF. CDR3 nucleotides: TGCGCCAGCAGCTTGGAACTAGCGGGGGCTGAGCAGTTCTTC.

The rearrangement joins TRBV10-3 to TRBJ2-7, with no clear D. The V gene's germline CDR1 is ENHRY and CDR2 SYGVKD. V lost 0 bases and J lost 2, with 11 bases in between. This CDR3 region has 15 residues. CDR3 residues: CAISESRSWAYEQYF. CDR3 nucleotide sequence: TGTGCCATCAGTGAGTCGAGGAGCTGGGCCTACGAGCAGTACTTC.

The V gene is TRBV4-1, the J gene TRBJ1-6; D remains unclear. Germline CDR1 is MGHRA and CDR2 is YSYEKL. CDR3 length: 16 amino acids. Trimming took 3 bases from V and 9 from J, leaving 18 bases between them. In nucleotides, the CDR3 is TGCGCCAGCAGCCACTCCTCGGACGCGGCCGGTTCACCCCTCCACTTT. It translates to CASSHSSDAAGSPLHF.

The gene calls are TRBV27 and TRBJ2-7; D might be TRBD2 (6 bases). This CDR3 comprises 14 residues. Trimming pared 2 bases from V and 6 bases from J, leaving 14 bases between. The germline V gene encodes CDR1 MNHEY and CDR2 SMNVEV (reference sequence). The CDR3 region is CASSLRGVGGEQYF. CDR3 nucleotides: TGTGCCAGCAGTTTACGGGGTGTGGGGGGCGAGCAGTACTTC.

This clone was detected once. CDR3 sequence: CAISESRRGTGMEFF. The DNA for the CDR3 is TGTGCCATCAGTGAGTCGAGAAGGGGGACAGGGATGGAGTTCTTC. This chain uses TRBV10-3 with TRBJ2-1; TRBD1 agrees at 9 bases. The V and J ends lost 0 bases and 14 bases, in that order; junction bases with no gene match: 11. Germline CDR1 and CDR2: ENHRY and SYGVKD. This CDR3 region has 15 residues.

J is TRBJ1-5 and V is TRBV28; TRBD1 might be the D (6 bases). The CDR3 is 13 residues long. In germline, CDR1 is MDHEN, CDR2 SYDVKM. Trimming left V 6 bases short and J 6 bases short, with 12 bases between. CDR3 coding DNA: TGTGCCAGCAGAAAACAGGGTTCTCAGCCCCAGCATTTT. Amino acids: CASRKQGSQPQHF. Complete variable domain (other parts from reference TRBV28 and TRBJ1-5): DVKVTQSSRYLVKRTGEKVFLECVQDMDHENMFWYRQDPGLGLRLIYFSYDVKMKEKGDIPEGYSVSREKKERFSLILESASTNQTSMYLCASRKQGSQPQHFGDGTRLSIL.

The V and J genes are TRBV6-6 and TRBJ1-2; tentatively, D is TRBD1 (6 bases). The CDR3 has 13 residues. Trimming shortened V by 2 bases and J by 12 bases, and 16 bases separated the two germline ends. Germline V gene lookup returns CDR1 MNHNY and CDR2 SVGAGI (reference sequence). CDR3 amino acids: CASSYTYRDGHTF. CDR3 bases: TGTGCCAGCAGTTACACCTACAGGGACGGCCACACCTTC.

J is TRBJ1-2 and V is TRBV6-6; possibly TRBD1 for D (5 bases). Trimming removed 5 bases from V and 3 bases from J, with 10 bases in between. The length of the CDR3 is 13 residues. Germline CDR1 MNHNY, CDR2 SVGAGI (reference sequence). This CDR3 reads CASSPGGDYGYTF. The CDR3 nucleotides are TGTGCCAGCAGTCCTGGGGGGGACTATGGCTACACCTTC.

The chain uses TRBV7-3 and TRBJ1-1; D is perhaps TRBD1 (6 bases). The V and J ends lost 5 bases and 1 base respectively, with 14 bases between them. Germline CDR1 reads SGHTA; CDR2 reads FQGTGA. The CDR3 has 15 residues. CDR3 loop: CASSAGGSRNTEAFF. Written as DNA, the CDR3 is TGTGCCAGCAGCGCGGGGGGCTCTAGGAACACTGAAGCTTTCTTT.

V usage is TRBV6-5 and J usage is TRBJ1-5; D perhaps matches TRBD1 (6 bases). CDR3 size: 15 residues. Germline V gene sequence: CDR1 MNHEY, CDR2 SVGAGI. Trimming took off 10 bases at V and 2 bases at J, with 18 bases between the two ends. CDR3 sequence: CATLPQRQGNQPQHF. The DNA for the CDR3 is TGTGCCACCCTCCCTCAGAGACAGGGCAATCAGCCCCAGCATTTT.

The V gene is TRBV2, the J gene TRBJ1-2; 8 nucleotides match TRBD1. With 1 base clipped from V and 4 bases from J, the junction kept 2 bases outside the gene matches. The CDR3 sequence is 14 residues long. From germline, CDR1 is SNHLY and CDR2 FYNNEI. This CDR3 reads CASSEGQGSYGYTF. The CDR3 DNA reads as TGTGCCAGCAGTGAAGGACAGGGGTCCTATGGCTACACCTTC.

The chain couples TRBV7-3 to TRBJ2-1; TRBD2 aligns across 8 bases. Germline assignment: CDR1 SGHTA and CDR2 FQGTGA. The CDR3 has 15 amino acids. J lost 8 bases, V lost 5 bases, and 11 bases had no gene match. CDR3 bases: TGTGCCAGCAGCGAGGCCGGGACTAGTGGCTATGAGCAGTTCTTC. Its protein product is CASSEAGTSGYEQFF.

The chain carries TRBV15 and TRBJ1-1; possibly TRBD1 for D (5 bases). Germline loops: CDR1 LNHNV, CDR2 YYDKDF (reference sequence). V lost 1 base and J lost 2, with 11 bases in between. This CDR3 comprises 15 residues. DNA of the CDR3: TGTGCCACCAGCAGAGGCGGGGGAGGAAACACTGAAGCTTTCTTT. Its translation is CATSRGGGGNTEAFF.

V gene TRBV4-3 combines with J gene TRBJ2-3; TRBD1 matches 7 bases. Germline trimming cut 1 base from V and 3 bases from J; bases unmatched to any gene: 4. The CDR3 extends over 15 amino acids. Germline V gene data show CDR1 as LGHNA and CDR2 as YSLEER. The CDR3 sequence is CASSQGNRGTDTQYF. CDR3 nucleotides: TGCGCCAGCAGCCAAGGAAACAGGGGTACAGATACGCAGTATTTT.